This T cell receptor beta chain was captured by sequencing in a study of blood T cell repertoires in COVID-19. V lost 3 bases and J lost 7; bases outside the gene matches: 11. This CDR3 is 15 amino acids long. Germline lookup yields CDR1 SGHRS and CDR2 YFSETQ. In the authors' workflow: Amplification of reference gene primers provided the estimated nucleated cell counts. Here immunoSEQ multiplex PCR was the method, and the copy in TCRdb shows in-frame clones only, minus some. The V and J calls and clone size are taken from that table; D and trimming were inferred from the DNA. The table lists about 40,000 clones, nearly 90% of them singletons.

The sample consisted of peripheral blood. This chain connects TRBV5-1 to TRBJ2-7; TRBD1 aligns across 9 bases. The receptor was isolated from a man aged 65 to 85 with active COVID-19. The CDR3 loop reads CASSSFYGQGMEQYF. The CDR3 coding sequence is TGCGCCAGCAGCTCTTTCTATGGACAGGGGATGGAGCAGTACTTC. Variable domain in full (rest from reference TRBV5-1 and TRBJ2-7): KAGVTQTPRYLIKTRGQQVTLSCSPISGHRSVSWYQQTPGQGLQFLFEYFSETQRNKGNFPGRFSGRQFSNSRSEMNVSTLELGDSALYLCASSSFYGQGMEQYFGPGTRLTVT.